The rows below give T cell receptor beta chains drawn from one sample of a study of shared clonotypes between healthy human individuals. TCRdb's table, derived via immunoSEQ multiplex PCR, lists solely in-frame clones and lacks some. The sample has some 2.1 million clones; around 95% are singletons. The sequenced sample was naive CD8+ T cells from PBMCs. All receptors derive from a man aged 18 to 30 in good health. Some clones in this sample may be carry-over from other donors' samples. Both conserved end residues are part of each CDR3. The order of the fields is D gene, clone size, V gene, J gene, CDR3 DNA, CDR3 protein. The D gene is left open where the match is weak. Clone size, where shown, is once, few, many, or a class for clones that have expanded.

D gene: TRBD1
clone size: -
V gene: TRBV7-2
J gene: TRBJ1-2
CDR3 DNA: TGTGCCAGCAGCCCCTTGGGCGGAGGGGGCACCGACGGCTACACCTTC
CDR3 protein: CASSPLGGGGTDGYTF

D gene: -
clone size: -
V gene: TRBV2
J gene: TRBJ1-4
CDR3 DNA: TGTGCCAGCAGCGTCGCTCGTAATGAAAAACTGTTTTTT
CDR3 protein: CASSVARNEKLFF

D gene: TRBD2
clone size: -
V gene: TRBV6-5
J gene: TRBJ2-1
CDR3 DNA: TGTGCCAGCAGATCCGGGACTACGTACAATGAGCAGTTCTTC
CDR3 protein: CASRSGTTYNEQFF

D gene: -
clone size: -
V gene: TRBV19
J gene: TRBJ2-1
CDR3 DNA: TGTGCCAGTTCTGACAGCCTACATGTCAATGAGCAGTTCTTC
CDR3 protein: CASSDSLHVNEQFF

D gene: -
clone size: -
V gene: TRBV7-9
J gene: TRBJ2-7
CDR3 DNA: TGTGCCAGCAGCTATTCCGGACAGTACGAGCAGTACTTC
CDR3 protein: CASSYSGQYEQYF

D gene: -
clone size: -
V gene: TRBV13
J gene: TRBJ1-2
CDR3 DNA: TGTGCCAGCAGCCTGGGACGGAGCTATGGCTACACCTTC
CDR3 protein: CASSLGRSYGYTF

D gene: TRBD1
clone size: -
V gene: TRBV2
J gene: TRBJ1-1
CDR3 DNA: TGTGCCAGCAGCCCTGGACAGGGAACTGAAGCTTTCTTT
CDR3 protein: CASSPGQGTEAFF

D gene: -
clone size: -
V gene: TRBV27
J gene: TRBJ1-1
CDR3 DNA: -
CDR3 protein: CASSSSTGEVNTEAFF

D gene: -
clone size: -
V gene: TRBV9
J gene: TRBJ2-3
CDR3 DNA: TGTGCCAGCAGCGTTACCATACTCCCTGGAGATACGCAGTATTTT
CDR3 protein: CASSVTILPGDTQYF

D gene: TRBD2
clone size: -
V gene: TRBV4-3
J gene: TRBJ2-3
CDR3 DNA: TGCGCCAGCAGCCAAGAGCTAGCGGGAGATACGCAGTATTTT
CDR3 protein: CASSQELAGDTQYF

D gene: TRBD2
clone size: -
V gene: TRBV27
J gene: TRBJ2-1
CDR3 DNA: TGTGCCAGCAAGGTCTCTAGCGGGAGGGCCATCGTGGACGATGAGCAGTTCTTC
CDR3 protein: CASKVSSGRAIVDDEQFF

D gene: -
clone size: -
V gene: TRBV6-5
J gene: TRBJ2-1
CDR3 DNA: TGTGCCAGCAGTTACTCTAGCGGAGGGGGGAATGAGCAGTTCTTC
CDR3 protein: CASSYSSGGGNEQFF

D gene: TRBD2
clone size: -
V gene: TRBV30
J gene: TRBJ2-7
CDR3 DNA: TGTGCCTGGAGTGTGGAACTAGCGGGAGGGGAGCAGTACTTC
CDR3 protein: CAWSVELAGGEQYF

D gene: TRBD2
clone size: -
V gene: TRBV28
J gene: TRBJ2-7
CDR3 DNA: TGTGCCAGCAGCTCTAGCGGCAGGTACGAGCAGTACTTC
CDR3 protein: CASSSSGRYEQYF

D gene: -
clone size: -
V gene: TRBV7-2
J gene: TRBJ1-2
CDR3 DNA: TGTGCCAGCAGCAACCCTCGGGAGCTAAACTATGGCTACACCTTC
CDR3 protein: CASSNPRELNYGYTF

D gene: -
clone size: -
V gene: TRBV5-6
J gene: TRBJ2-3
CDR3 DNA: TGTGCCAGCAGCCCAGACATCGGGCCCGATACGCAGTATTTT
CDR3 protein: CASSPDIGPDTQYF

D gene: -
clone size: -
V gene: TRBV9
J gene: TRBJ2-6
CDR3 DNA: TGTGCCAGCAGCGTAACGATCAGGGAACCCGACTCTGGGGCCAACGTCCTGACTTTC
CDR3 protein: CASSVTIREPDSGANVLTF

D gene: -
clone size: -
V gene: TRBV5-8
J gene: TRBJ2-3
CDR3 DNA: TGTGCCAGCAGCTTGAGGGGGGCCAGCACAGATACGCAGTATTTT
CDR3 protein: CASSLRGASTDTQYF

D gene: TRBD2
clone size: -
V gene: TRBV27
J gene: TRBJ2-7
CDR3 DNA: TGTGCCAGCAGTTTGCGGGAGGGCAAAAAGGACGAGCAGTACTTC
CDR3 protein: CASSLREGKKDEQYF

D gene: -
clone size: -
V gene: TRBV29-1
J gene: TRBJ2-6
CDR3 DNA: TGCAGCGTTGAAGGGACTGTTACATCTGGGGCCAACGTCCTGACTTTC
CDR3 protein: CSVEGTVTSGANVLTF

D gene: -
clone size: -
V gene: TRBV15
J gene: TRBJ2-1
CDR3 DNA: TGTGCCACCAGCCCGATGGAGGGTAGCCCTGAGCAGTTCTTC
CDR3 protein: CATSPMEGSPEQFF

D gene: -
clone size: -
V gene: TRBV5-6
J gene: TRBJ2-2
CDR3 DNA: TGTGCCAGCAGCTTGGGAACAGCAGGAACCGGGGAGCTGTTTTTT
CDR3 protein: CASSLGTAGTGELFF

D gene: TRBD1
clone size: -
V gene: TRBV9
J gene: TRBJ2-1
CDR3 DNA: TGTGCCAGCAGCTCCCACAGGGGGTCCTACAATGAGCAGTTCTTC
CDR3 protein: CASSSHRGSYNEQFF

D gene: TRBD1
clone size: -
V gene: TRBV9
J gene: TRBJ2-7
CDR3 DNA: TGTGCCAGCAGCGTAGAGGCTAGTTGGGGGACAGGGTCCGAGCAGTACTTC
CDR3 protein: CASSVEASWGTGSEQYF

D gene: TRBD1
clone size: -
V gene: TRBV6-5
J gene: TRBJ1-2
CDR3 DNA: TGTGCCAGCAGTACCCGGACAGGGAGGGTGAAGGGCTACACCTTC
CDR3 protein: CASSTRTGRVKGYTF

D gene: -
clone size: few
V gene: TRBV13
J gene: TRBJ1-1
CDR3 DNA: TGTGCCAGCAGCTTATCTTCCACAGGGAGGAGAGCTTTCTTT
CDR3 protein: CASSLSSTGRRAFF

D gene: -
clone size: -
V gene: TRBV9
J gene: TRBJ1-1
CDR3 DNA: TGTGCCAGCAGCGTCATGAACACTGAAGCTTTCTTT
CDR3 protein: CASSVMNTEAFF

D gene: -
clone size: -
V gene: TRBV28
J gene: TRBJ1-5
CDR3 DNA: TGTGCCAGCAGGTATATCAGGGAGGATATATTTGAGCCCCAGCATTTT
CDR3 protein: CASRYIREDIFEPQHF

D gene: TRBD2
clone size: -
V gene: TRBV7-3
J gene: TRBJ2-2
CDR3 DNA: TGTGCCAGCAGCCACGTAGCGGGACAAAAGAACACCGGGGAGCTGTTTTTT
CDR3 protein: CASSHVAGQKNTGELFF

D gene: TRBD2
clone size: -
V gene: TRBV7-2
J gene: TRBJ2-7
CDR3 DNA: TGTGCCAGCAGCCGAATAGGACTAGTTTACGAGCAGTACTTC
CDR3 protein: CASSRIGLVYEQYF

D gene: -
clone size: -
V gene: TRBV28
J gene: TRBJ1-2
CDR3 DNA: TGTGCCAGCAATTCCGGAATCTTCCGGGTCGGGGACTATGGCTACACCTTC
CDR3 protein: CASNSGIFRVGDYGYTF

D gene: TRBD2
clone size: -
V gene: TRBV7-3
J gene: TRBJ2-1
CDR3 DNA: TGTGCCAGCAGCGTAGGGGCGGGAGGCCCCAATGAGCAGTTCTTC
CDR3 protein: CASSVGAGGPNEQFF

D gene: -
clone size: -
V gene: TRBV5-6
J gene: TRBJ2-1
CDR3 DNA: TGTGCCAGCAGCCTGATCCTTAGCGGAGAGCAGTTCTTC
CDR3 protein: CASSLILSGEQFF

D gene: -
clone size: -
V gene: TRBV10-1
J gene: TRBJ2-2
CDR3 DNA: TGCGCCAATCACACGGGACTGAACACCGGGGAGCTGTTTTTT
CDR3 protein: CANHTGLNTGELFF